This TCR beta chain was sequenced during a study of response to subunit inactivated influenza vaccine. TCRdb called the RT-PCR reads again in MiXCR, with one record for every CDR3 protein. The sample consists of 550,000 to 600,000 distinct CDR3 sequences, over 9.5% of them appearing once. Germline lookup yields CDR1 SGHRS and CDR2 YFSETQ. The CDR3 extends over 16 amino acids. Trimming at V came to 0 bases and at J to 8 bases, leaving 7 bases not matched to a gene. The chain combines TRBV5-1 with TRBJ2-1; 11 bases match TRBD2. This specimen consisted of PBMCs from blood, obtained on the day of vaccination. This TCR was sampled from a man over 45 who received an inactivated influenza vaccine. CDR3: CASSLGVAGGKDEQFF. CDR3 in DNA: TGCGCCAGCAGCTTGGGAGTAGCGGGAGGGAAGGATGAGCAGTTCTTC.